What follows are 21 T cell receptor beta chains derived from one specimen sequenced in a study of T cells in Graves' hyperthyroidism and ophthalmopathy. RNA transcripts gave rise to amplified TCR beta CDR3 regions. With the HTBI primer set, the TCR CDR3 went through a first round of RT-PCR. One entry per CDR3 protein, called by TCRdb with MiXCR from the multiplex PCR reads. The sample has about 380,000 distinct CDR3 sequences, 18% seen once. Material: blood. The receptors here all came from a man aged 18-30 years with Graves' ophthalmopathy.

There are a few counts of this clonotype. V gene TRBV29-1 combines with J gene TRBJ1-4; 7 positions match TRBD1. The CDR3 has 14 amino acids. V was clipped by 1 base and J by 7 bases; unmatched bases: 6. Germline-derived CDR1 and CDR2 are SQVTM and ANQGSEA. The CDR3 reads CSVEGDRDSEKLFF. The CDR3 nucleotides are TGCAGCGTTGAAGGAGATCGGGACAGTGAAAAACTGTTTTTT.

Many counts were recorded for this clonotype. V and J are TRBV5-5 and TRBJ2-3, with 8 bases aligning to TRBD2. After removal of 3 bases from V and 6 bases from J, the junction contained 3 bases not matched to a gene. The germline V gene has CDR1 SGHKS and CDR2 YYEKEE (reference sequence). The CDR3 is 13 residues long. CDR3 sequence (DNA): TGTGCCAGCAGCTCGGGACTAGTGGATACGCAGTATTTT. Protein: CASSSGLVDTQYF.

This clonotype was recorded a few times. The chain combines TRBV20-1 with TRBJ2-7; the D is unclear. The CDR3 extends over 13 amino acids. Germline V gene sequence: CDR1 DFQATT, CDR2 SNEGSKA (reference sequence). V lost 6 bases and J lost 2, with 14 bases in between. The CDR3 region is CSAHYGRAYEQYF. CDR3 nucleotide sequence: TGCAGTGCCCACTACGGACGCGCCTACGAGCAGTACTTC.

This chain uses TRBV9 with TRBJ2-3; D might be TRBD1 or TRBD2, each matching 6 bases. V dropped 4 bases and J dropped 6 bases, with 21 bases sitting between them. The CDR3 covers 16 residues. The germline V gene has CDR1 SGDLS and CDR2 YYNGEE. CDR3: CASSLYGGRIPDTQYF. The CDR3 DNA reads TGTGCCAGCAGCCTCTATGGGGGGCGAATCCCCGATACGCAGTATTTT.

This clonotype was found many times. The V gene is TRBV12-3 or TRBV12-4, the J gene TRBJ2-2; D is ambiguous. This CDR3 has 14 residues. Between the trimmed V and J ends, which lost 2 bases and 1 base, there was a span of 5 bases. The CDR3 DNA follows: TGTGCCAGCAGTTTAAGACTGAACACCGGGGAGCTGTTTTTT. Translated, it gives CASSLRLNTGELFF.

This clonotype has at least ten counts. This chain uses TRBV3-1 with TRBJ1-1; D may be TRBD1 (5 bases). Germline V lookup: CDR1 LGHDT, CDR2 YNNKEL (reference sequence). The V end was cut by 0 bases, the J end by 8 bases, with 13 bases between. The CDR3 is 14 residues long. Written as DNA, the CDR3 is TGTGCCAGCAGCCAAGAGGGCGGGGCACAAGAAGCTTTCTTT. Translation gives CASSQEGGAQEAFF.

Notes on this clonotype: A much larger clone lies one base from this, so it may be a read error. The chain uses TRBV27 and TRBJ2-7; TRBD1 aligns across 10 bases. The J segment lost 6 bases and the V segment lost 7 bases, leaving 3 bases of the junction unmatched. Per germline, CDR1 MNHEY and CDR2 SMNVEV (reference sequence). The CDR3 runs 12 residues. The DNA for the CDR3 is TGTGCCAGCATCCGGACAGGGGGCGAGCAGTACTTC. Translation: CASIRTGGEQYF.

This clonotype was recorded many times. J is TRBJ2-7 and V is TRBV6-2 or TRBV6-3, with D perhaps assigned TRBD1 or TRBD2 (5 bases each). CDR1 is MNHEY, CDR2 SVGEGT, per germline. V was clipped by 7 bases and J by 6 bases, with 16 bases between them. The length of the CDR3 is 13 residues. The CDR3 here is CASTHLGGTEQYF. CDR3 nucleotide sequence: TGTGCCAGCACCCACCTGGGTGGGACCGAGCAGTACTTC.

The chain combines TRBV27 with TRBJ1-1, with D possibly being TRBD1 (6 bases). The CDR3 covers 17 residues. Germline V gene lookup returns CDR1 MNHEY and CDR2 SMNVEV (reference sequence). Trimming removed 4 bases from V and 1 base from J, with 19 bases in between. DNA of the CDR3: TGTGCCAGCAGTTCCGGGCTCCGCAGGGGCGGGAACACTGAAGCTTTCTTT. Translating gives CASSSGLRRGGNTEAFF.

This clonotype came up many times. The chain carries TRBV2 and TRBJ2-5; D might be TRBD1 (6 bases). The V and J ends lost 4 bases and 2 bases respectively, with 8 bases between them. CDR3 length: 13 residues. Per germline, CDR1 SNHLY and CDR2 FYNNEI. CDR3 sequence reads: CASSGGTQETQYF. CDR3 coding DNA: TGTGCCAGCAGTGGGGGGACACAAGAGACCCAGTACTTC.

This clonotype was seen more than once but under ten times. The J gene is TRBJ2-1, the V gene TRBV10-3; 10 nucleotides align to TRBD1. This CDR3 contains 15 residues. Per the germline V gene, CDR1 is ENHRY and CDR2 is SYGVKD. V was clipped by 5 bases and J by 3 bases; unmatched bases: 4. Written as DNA, the CDR3 is TGTGCCATCAGTCCCGGGACAGGGGACTACAATGAGCAGTTCTTC. It encodes CAISPGTGDYNEQFF.

The rearrangement links TRBV7-7 to TRBJ2-7, with no clear D. Germline CDR1 is SSHAT and CDR2 is FNYEAQ (reference sequence). This CDR3 contains 9 residues. The CDR3 protein is CAILYEQYF. As DNA, the CDR3 is TGTGCTATCCTCTACGAGCAGTACTTC.

This clonotype was recorded many times. The J gene is TRBJ2-2, the V gene TRBV28; D call uncertain. Between the trimmed V and J ends, which lost 7 bases and 1 base, there was a span of 13 bases. This CDR3 has 15 amino acids. Germline CDR1 is MDHEN and CDR2 is SYDVKM. The CDR3 DNA follows: TGTGCCAGCACTCTCACGCAGCTGAACACCGGGGAGCTGTTTTTT. It encodes CASTLTQLNTGELFF.

At least ten counts were recorded for this clonotype. This rearrangement joins TRBV4-2 to TRBJ2-3; TRBD2 aligns across 10 bases. CDR3 length equals 16 residues. CDR1 and CDR2 from the germline V gene are LGHNA and YNFKEQ. V trimming: 0 bases; J trimming: 6 bases; junction bases outside the gene matches: 6. The CDR3 DNA reads as TGTGCCAGCAGCCAAGATGGAAGCGGGGGGGCGGATACGCAGTATTTT. As protein: CASSQDGSGGADTQYF.

This clonotype was seen a handful of times. The J gene is TRBJ2-1, the V gene TRBV29-1; no clear D. Germline CDR1 SQVTM, CDR2 ANQGSEA. The CDR3 extends over 14 amino acids. V lost 7 bases, J lost 3 bases, and 16 bases lay in between. Here the CDR3 DNA reads TGCAGCGCTGGAATCATGCTAAACTACAATGAGCAGTTCTTC. Its protein is CSAGIMLNYNEQFF.

The V call is TRBV13, the J call TRBJ1-6, with TRBD1 as a possible D gene (6 bases). The CDR3 has 15 amino acids. V was shortened by 0 bases and J by 7 bases, with 10 bases between the two germline ends. Germline V CDR1 and CDR2: PRHDT, FYEKMQ (reference sequence). The CDR3 sequence is CASSLGTGMNSPLHF. CDR3 sequence (DNA): TGTGCCAGCAGCTTAGGCACAGGGATGAATTCACCCCTCCACTTT.

The rearrangement uses TRBV28 and TRBJ2-7; 10 bases align to TRBD1. CDR1 is MDHEN, CDR2 SYDVKM, per germline. The CDR3 contains 16 residues. V gave up 4 bases and J gave up 3 bases; unmatched junction bases: 9. In DNA, the CDR3 is TGTGCCAGCAGTTCCCCGGACAGGGGGGTTGGCTACGAGCAGTACTTC. Translating gives CASSSPDRGVGYEQYF.

This clonotype was counted many times. This rearrangement joins TRBV4-2 to TRBJ2-3, with TRBD2 matching over 7 bases. CDR1 and CDR2 (germline): LGHNA, YNFKEQ. V shed 3 bases and J 2 bases; nucleotides not matched to a gene: 8. CDR3 length: 16 residues. CDR3 coding DNA: TGTGCCAGCAGCCAGGGGGAGGGACCAAACACAGATACGCAGTATTTT. Its translation is CASSQGEGPNTDTQYF.

In its sample, this clonotype was seen a few times. This rearrangement joins TRBV27 to TRBJ1-2, with D possibly matching TRBD1 (5 bases). V was cut by 6 bases and J by 7 bases, with 18 bases left in between. The CDR3 runs 14 residues. The germline CDR1 and CDR2 sequences are MNHEY and SMNVEV (reference sequence). The CDR3 here is CASRKRGGGRGYTF. The CDR3 DNA reads as TGTGCCAGCAGAAAACGTGGGGGGGGTCGTGGCTACACCTTC.

The genes are TRBV29-1 and TRBJ2-3; no clear D. This CDR3 region has 14 residues. V lost 7 bases to trimming and J lost 2 bases, with 16 bases between them. Germline lookup yields CDR1 SQVTM and CDR2 ANQGSEA. CDR3 in amino acids: CSAPPAISTDTQYF. The CDR3 coding sequence is TGCAGCGCTCCCCCAGCAATCTCCACAGATACGCAGTATTTT.

J is TRBJ2-7 and V is TRBV20-1; D is uncertain. The V gene lost 4 bases and the J gene lost 3 bases, with 7 bases spanning the gap. The CDR3 covers 11 residues. In germline, CDR1 is DFQATT, CDR2 SNEGSKA (reference sequence). In DNA form, the CDR3 reads TGCAGTGCTAAAATTCTCTACGAGCAGTACTTC. It is translated as CSAKILYEQYF.